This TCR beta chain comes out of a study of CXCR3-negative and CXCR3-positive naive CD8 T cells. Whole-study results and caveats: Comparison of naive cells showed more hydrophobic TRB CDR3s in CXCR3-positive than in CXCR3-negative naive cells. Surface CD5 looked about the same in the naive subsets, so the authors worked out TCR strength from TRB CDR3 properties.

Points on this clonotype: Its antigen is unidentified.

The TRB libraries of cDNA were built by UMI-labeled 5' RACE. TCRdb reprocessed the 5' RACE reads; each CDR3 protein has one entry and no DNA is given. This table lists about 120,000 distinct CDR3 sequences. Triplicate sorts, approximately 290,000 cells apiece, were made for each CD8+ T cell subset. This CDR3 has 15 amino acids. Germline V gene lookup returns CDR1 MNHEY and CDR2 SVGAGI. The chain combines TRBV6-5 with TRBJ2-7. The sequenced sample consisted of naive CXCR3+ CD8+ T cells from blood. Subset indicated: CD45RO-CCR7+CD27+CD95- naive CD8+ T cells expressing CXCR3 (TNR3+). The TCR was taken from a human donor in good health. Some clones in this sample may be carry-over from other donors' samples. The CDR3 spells CASSQEFGVSHEQYF.